One sample yielded the 8 T cell receptor beta chains listed below, sequenced in a study of blood T cells in healthy people across ages. Through a sample-barcoded 5' primer and a J-beta primer mix, a second PCR was run for roughly 6 to 12 cycles. TCRdb processed the 5' RACE reads anew with MiXCR; each CDR3 protein has one entry. This table has over 1,200,000 distinct CDR3 sequences, approximately 63% appearing once. What was sequenced was blood. The receptors were sampled from a man between 18 and 29 years old in good health.

This clonotype has a handful of counts. The rearrangement uses TRBV10-3 and TRBJ2-7; 9 bases are a match to TRBD1. The germline gives CDR1 ENHRY, CDR2 SYGVKD. The trim removed 5 bases at V and 4 bases at J, leaving 9 bases unmatched. The CDR3 consists of 15 residues. The CDR3 reads CAISPRVQGAYEQYF. CDR3 DNA sequence: TGTGCCATCAGTCCCAGGGTACAGGGGGCATACGAGCAGTACTTC.

The DNA for the CDR3 is TGTGCCAGCAGTATAGGGGCTGGGGATCAGCCCCAGCATTTT. This gives the protein CASSIGAGDQPQHF. The chain couples TRBV6-5 to TRBJ1-5; possible D gene TRBD1, 5 bases. Deletions cut 5 bases from V and 5 bases from J, with 13 bases between. The CDR3 covers 14 residues. CDR1 is MNHEY, CDR2 SVGAGI, per germline.

The V call is TRBV3-1, the J call TRBJ2-7; D remains unclear. Germline CDR1 reads LGHDT; CDR2 reads YNNKEL (reference sequence). V dropped 1 base and J dropped 1 base, with 11 bases sitting between them. There are 15 residues in the CDR3. The CDR3 region is CASSQAPTVSYEQYF. In DNA form, the CDR3 reads TGTGCCAGCAGCCAAGCACCGACTGTATCCTACGAGCAGTACTTC.

The chain joins TRBV6-7 to TRBJ2-5, with 10 bases that match TRBD2. TRBV6-7 counts as an open reading frame of uncertain function. Germline trimming cut 8 bases from V and 4 bases from J; bases unmatched to any gene: 16. The length of the CDR3 is 17 residues. CDR3 residues: CASPFLWLAGVRETQYF. CDR3 DNA: TGTGCCAGCCCTTTTCTTTGGCTAGCGGGAGTTCGAGAGACCCAGTACTTC.

This chain uses TRBV6-6 with TRBJ2-3; 7 bases fit TRBD2. V dropped 8 bases and J dropped 0; count of bases not matched to a gene: 14. This CDR3 is built from 17 residues. The germline V gene has CDR1 MNHNY and CDR2 SVGAGI (reference sequence). The CDR3 DNA sequence: TGTGCCAGCCGATGGTCGCATAAGCGGGGAAGCACAGATACGCAGTATTTT. It encodes CASRWSHKRGSTDTQYF.

V is TRBV5-1 and J is TRBJ2-5; D not resolved. TRBJ2-7 matches the DNA end more closely, so the J call is doubtful. Germline V lookup: CDR1 SGHRS, CDR2 YFSETQ. The CDR3 extends over 17 amino acids. As DNA, the CDR3 is TGCGCCAGCAGCCCCGGAGATGGCTCAATCCCGACTTACGAGCAGTACTTC. Its protein is CASSPGDGSIPTYEQYF.

The chain couples TRBV6-2 or TRBV6-3 to TRBJ2-1, with 11 bases that match TRBD2. CDR1 MNHEY and CDR2 SVGEGT come from the germline V gene. The CDR3 is 15 residues long. Losses at the gene ends were 6 bases for V and 9 bases for J; bases not matched to a gene: 10. The CDR3 DNA is TGTGCCAGCAGGAGTATTAGCGGGGGGGCGGCTGAGCAGTTCTTC. This gives the protein CASRSISGGAAEQFF.

V is TRBV29-1 and J is TRBJ1-2; possible D gene TRBD1, 6 bases. Germline CDR1 and CDR2: SQVTM and ANQGSEA. Trimming took 6 bases from V and 7 from J, leaving 18 bases between them. This CDR3 comprises 13 residues. The CDR3 nucleotides are TGCAGCGTATACAGGGAGGGAGAGAGTGGCTACACCTTC. Translating it yields CSVYREGESGYTF. Full variable domain (outside the CDR3, taken from reference TRBV29-1 and TRBJ1-2): SAVISQKPSRDICQRGTSLTIQCQVDSQVTMMFWYRQQPGQSLTLIATANQGSEATYESGFVIDKFPISRPNLTFSTLTVSNMSPEDSSIYLCSVYREGESGYTFGSGTRLTVV.